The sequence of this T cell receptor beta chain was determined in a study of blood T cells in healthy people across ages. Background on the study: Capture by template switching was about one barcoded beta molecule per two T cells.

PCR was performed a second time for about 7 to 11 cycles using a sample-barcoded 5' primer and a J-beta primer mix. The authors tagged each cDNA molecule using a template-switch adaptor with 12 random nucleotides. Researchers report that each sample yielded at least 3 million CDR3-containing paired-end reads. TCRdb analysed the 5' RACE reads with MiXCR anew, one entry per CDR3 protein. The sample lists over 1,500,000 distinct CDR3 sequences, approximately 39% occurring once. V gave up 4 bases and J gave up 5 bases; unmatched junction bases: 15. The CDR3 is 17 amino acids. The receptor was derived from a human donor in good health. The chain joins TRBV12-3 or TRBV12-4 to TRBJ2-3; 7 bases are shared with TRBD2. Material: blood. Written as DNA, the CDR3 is TGTGCCAGCAGTTCGGATTCGACGGGGGGTTCTGGAGATACGCAGTATTTT. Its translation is CASSSDSTGGSGDTQYF.